Described below is a single T cell receptor (beta chain) sequence and its context. The antigen remains unidentified. This sample was included in a study of human T cells and chemical hapten exposure. Whole-study context: Weekly scalp doses of diphenylcyclopropenone were given to patients during the approximately 23-week study. The study, taken as a whole, reports: Sensitizing with DPC caused no change in TCRs above 1 in 1000 frequency. Donors had alopecia, so their immune response may differ from healthy people's.

V shed 3 bases and J shed 2 bases, with 1 base lying between them. Germline lookup yields CDR1 KGHSH and CDR2 LQKENI. The CDR3 has 12 residues. MiXCR was run by TCRdb on the RACE reads, yielding one entry per CDR3 protein. The sample holds roughly 24,000 distinct CDR3 sequences, over 8.5% seen once. Time point indicated: patch test 2, 6 weeks after DPC sensitization. As to treatment: therapeutic diphenylcyclopropenone sensitization with weekly scalp DPC. Source: whole blood, taken in connection with sensitization to the hapten diphenylcyclopropenone (DPC). V is TRBV18 and J is TRBJ2-2; D is unclear. The TCR was taken from a man aged 30 to 39 with alopecia areata. Some clones in this sample may be carry-over from other donors' samples. The CDR3 here is CASSPNTGELFF. The DNA for the CDR3 is TGTGCCAGCTCACCTAACACCGGGGAGCTGTTTTTT. The variable domain in full, with the rest retrieved from reference TRBV18 and TRBJ2-2, is NAGVMQNPRHLVRRRGQEARLRCSPMKGHSHVYWYRQLPEEGLKFMVYLQKENIIDESGMPKERFSAEFPKEGPSILRIQQVVRGDSAAYFCASSPNTGELFFGEGSRLTVL.